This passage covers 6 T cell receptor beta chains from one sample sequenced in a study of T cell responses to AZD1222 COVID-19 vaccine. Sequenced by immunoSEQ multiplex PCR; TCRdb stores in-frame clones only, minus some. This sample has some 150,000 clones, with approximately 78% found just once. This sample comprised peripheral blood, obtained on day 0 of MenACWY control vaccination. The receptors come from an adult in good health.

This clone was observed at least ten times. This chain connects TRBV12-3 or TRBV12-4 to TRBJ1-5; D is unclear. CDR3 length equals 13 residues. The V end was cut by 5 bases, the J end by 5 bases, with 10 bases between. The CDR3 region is CASSPGGHQPQHF. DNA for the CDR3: TGTGCCAGCAGTCCAGGTGGGCATCAGCCCCAGCATTTT.

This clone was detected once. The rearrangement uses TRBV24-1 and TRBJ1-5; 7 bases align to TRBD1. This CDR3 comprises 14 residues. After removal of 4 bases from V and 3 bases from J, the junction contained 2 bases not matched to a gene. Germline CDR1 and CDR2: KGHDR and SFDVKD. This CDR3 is CATSDRGNNQPQHF. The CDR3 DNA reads TGTGCCACCAGTGACAGGGGGAACAATCAGCCCCAGCATTTT.

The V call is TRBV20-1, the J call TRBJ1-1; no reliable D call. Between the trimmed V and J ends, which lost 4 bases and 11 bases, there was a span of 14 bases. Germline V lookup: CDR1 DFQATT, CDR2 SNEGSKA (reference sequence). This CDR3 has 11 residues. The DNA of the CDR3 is TGCAGTGCTAAAGAGGGCTTCTATGCTTTCTTT. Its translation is CSAKEGFYAFF.

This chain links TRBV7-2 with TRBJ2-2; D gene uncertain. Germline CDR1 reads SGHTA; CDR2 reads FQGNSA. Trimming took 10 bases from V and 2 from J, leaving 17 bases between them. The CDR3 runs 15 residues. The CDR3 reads CATTRWGLNTGELFF. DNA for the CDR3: TGTGCCACCACCCGATGGGGTCTAAACACCGGGGAGCTGTTTTTT. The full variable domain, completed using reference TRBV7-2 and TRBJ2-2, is GAGVSQSPSNKVTEKGKDVELRCDPISGHTALYWYRQSLGQGLEFLIYFQGNSAPDKSGLPSDRFSAERTGGSVSTLTIQRTQQEDSAVYLCATTRWGLNTGELFFGEGSRLTVL.

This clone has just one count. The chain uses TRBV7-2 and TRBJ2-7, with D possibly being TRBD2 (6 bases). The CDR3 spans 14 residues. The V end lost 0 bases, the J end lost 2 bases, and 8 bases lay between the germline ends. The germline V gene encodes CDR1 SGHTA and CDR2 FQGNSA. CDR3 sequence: CASSLAGGPYEQYV. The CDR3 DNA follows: TGTGCCAGCAGCTTAGCGGGGGGACCCTACGAGCAGTACGTC.

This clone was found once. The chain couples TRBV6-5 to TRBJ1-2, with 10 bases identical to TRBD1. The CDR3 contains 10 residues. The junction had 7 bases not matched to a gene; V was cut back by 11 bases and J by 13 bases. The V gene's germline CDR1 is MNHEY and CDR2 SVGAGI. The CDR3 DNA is TGTGCCCGCGGGACAGGGGAGATCACCTTC. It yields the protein CARGTGEITF.